This entry describes one T cell receptor (beta chain). What it recognizes is unknown. Trimming shortened V by 5 bases and J by 0 bases, and 11 bases separated the two germline ends. Germline CDR1 SNHLY, CDR2 FYNNEI. This CDR3 has 15 amino acids. The record originates from a study of blood T cells in healthy people across ages. Study conclusions and caveats: Long-lived donors exceeded aged donors in naive CD4+ cells and diversity.

The authors ran a second PCR of about 6 to 11 cycles using a sample-barcoded 5' primer and a J-beta primer mix. Each TCR beta cDNA got a 12-nucleotide random molecular identifier. Each single sample gave us at least 2.5 million CDR3-containing paired-end reads. A single record per CDR3 protein comes from TCRdb applying MiXCR to the 5' RACE reads. Among around 1,900,000 distinct CDR3 sequences listed, around 42% were seen once. Donation came from healthy Caucasian individuals in Russia who were aged about 6 to 95. The specimen sequenced was blood. The chain uses TRBV2 and TRBJ2-1, with D maybe TRBD1 (6 bases). The source is a human donor in good health. CDR3 DNA: TGTGCCAGCAGTCGGACAGTCAGCTCCTACAATGAGCAGTTCTTC. Amino acid sequence: CASSRTVSSYNEQFF.